What follows are 28 T cell receptor beta chains derived from one specimen sequenced in a study of blood T cells in healthy people across ages. The use of a sample-barcoded 5' primer and a J-beta primer mix characterized a second PCR of roughly 6 to 11 cycles. TCRdb ran MiXCR on the 5' RACE reads and lists one entry per CDR3 protein. The sample yields 1.8 million or so distinct CDR3 sequences, about two fifths seen once. The specimen was blood. These TCRs come from a human donor in good health.

The rearrangement links TRBV7-9 to TRBJ2-7; a weak D match, TRBD1 (5 bases). Germline V lookup: CDR1 SEHNR, CDR2 FQNEAQ (reference sequence). The CDR3 contains 16 residues. Trimming shortened V by 0 bases and J by 1 base, and 13 bases separated the two germline ends. The CDR3: CASSLAGQVGSYEQYF. CDR3 in DNA: TGTGCCAGCAGCTTAGCTGGACAAGTTGGGTCCTACGAGCAGTACTTC.

This chain uses TRBV6-1 with TRBJ2-3; 15 nucleotides align to TRBD2. This CDR3 contains 19 residues. Germline lookup yields CDR1 MNHNS and CDR2 SASEGT. J was trimmed by 0 bases and V by 5 bases; bases with no gene match: 9. The chain's CDR3 is CASSTGLAGGSPSTDTQYF. The CDR3 bases are TGTGCCAGCAGTACCGGACTAGCGGGGGGGTCACCTAGCACAGATACGCAGTATTTT.

The genes are TRBV7-2 and TRBJ2-7; D unresolved. CDR1 SGHTA and CDR2 FQGNSA come from the germline V gene. There are 14 residues in the CDR3. Trimming took 2 bases from V and 2 from J, leaving 10 bases between them. The CDR3 region is CASSLPEWAYEQYF. The CDR3 DNA follows: TGTGCCAGCAGCTTACCGGAATGGGCCTACGAGCAGTACTTC.

This clonotype was observed many times. This chain links TRBV29-1 with TRBJ2-6; D gene uncertain. CDR1 and CDR2 (germline): SQVTM, ANQGSEA. V was cut by 3 bases and J by 0 bases, with 3 bases left in between. The CDR3 totals 13 residues. DNA for the CDR3: TGCAGCGTTGACAGCTCTGGGGCCAACGTCCTGACTTTC. It specifies CSVDSSGANVLTF.

The gene calls are TRBV9 and TRBJ2-3, with D possibly matching TRBD2 (6 bases). The CDR3 contains 16 residues. Germline V CDR1 and CDR2: SGDLS, YYNGEE. Trimming stripped 4 bases from V and 2 bases from J, with 17 bases between. The CDR3 is CASSYSGGSTTDTQYF. CDR3 DNA: TGTGCCAGCAGCTACTCCGGGGGTTCCACCACAGATACGCAGTATTTT.

The rearrangement joins TRBV20-1 to TRBJ1-2, with D possibly TRBD1 on 5 matching bases. CDR3 length equals 16 residues. Between the trimmed V and J ends, which lost 5 bases and 8 bases, there was a span of 27 bases. The V gene's germline CDR1 is DFQATT and CDR2 SNEGSKA (reference sequence). CDR3 region: CSASLYGGGNYAGYTF. The CDR3 region has the DNA TGCAGTGCTTCATTGTACGGGGGGGGGAATTATGCAGGCTACACCTTC.

The rearrangement uses TRBV20-1 and TRBJ2-5, with D possibly called TRBD1 or TRBD2 (5 bases each). The CDR3 is made up of 12 amino acids. The germline V gene encodes CDR1 DFQATT and CDR2 SNEGSKA (reference sequence). Trimming removed 4 bases at V and 11 bases at J, with 17 bases between. CDR3 DNA: TGCAGTGCTAAGGGACGGTACAATGAGCAGTACTTC. It specifies CSAKGRYNEQYF.

This clonotype was seen a handful of times. This chain uses TRBV6-1 with TRBJ1-2, with D unclear. The CDR3 is made up of 12 amino acids. CDR1 is MNHNS and CDR2 is SASEGT in the germline V gene. V shed 2 bases and J shed 2 bases, with 3 bases lying between them. The CDR3 sequence is CASSEQNYGYTF. For the CDR3, the DNA is TGTGCCAGCAGTGAACAGAACTATGGCTACACCTTC.

About this clonotype itself: The junction departs from germline at one end; a sequencing error may be responsible. The chain employs TRBV7-2 and TRBJ2-4; TRBD2 might be the D (6 bases). Germline values: CDR1 SGHTA, CDR2 FQGNSA. The CDR3 runs to 16 residues. CDR3 bases: TGTGCCCGCAGCTTGGTGGGAGGCGTAGCCAAAAACATTCAGTACTTC. As protein: CARSLVGGVAKNIQYF.

The rearrangement joins TRBV11-3 to TRBJ2-4; D call uncertain. The germline gives CDR1 SGHNT, CDR2 YENEEA. The CDR3 spans 13 residues. The ends were cut back, 1 base at V and 13 bases at J, with 14 bases in the middle. CDR3 bases: TGTGCCAGCAGCTTAGTGCCCCAAGAGATCCAGTACTTC. Its protein is CASSLVPQEIQYF. Combining the CDR3 with reference TRBV11-3 and TRBJ2-4 gives the whole variable domain EAGVVQSPRYKIIEKKQPVAFWCNPISGHNTLYWYLQNLGQGPELLIRYENEEAVDDSQLPKDRFSAERLKGVDSTLKIQPAELGDSAVYLCASSLVPQEIQYFGAGTRLSVL.

The chain is built from TRBV7-9 and TRBJ1-1; D might be TRBD1 (5 bases). V was clipped by 5 bases and J by 1 base, with 11 bases between them. The V gene's germline CDR1 is SEHNR and CDR2 FQNEAQ (reference sequence). The CDR3 sequence is 14 residues long. CDR3 sequence reads: CASSGVGTNTEAFF. As DNA, the CDR3 is TGTGCCAGCAGCGGAGTGGGGACGAACACTGAAGCTTTCTTT.

This clonotype occurred a few times. The junction departs from the called germline gene at one end, perhaps through a read error. The chain's CDR3 is CAGSPSNYGYTF. CDR3 bases: TGTGCCGGCAGCCCTAGCAACTATGGCTACACCTTC. V and J are TRBV7-2 and TRBJ1-2, with D hard to call. The CDR3 is 12 amino acids. Germline V CDR1 and CDR2: SGHTA, FQGNSA.

This clonotype has only a few counts. CDR3 protein: CASSPAGRIRVQYF. CDR3 coding DNA: TGTGCCAGCAGCCCGGCCGGTCGGATCAGGGTGCAGTACTTC. This chain uses TRBV6-5 with TRBJ2-7; TRBD1 is a possible D gene (5 bases). Looked up from germline, CDR1 is MNHEY and CDR2 is SVGAGI. V was cut by 6 bases and J by 9 bases, with 21 bases left in between. This CDR3 region has 14 residues.

This clonotype was seen more than once but under ten times. V gene TRBV12-3 or TRBV12-4 combines with J gene TRBJ2-3; tentative D call: TRBD2 (6 bases). The CDR3 sequence is 14 residues long. With 6 bases removed from V and 2 bases from J, the gap between germline ends came to 12 bases. CDR3 protein: CASRPWGDTDTQYF. Here the CDR3 DNA reads TGTGCCAGCAGGCCCTGGGGGGACACAGATACGCAGTATTTT.

The chain joins TRBV28 to TRBJ1-2; D is ambiguous. Per the germline V gene, CDR1 is MDHEN and CDR2 is SYDVKM. The CDR3 sequence is 14 residues long. V was shortened by 5 bases and J by 2 bases, with 12 bases between the two germline ends. The CDR3 nucleotides are TGTGCCAGCAGTATCAATACGGGAAACTATGGCTACACCTTC. Translated: CASSINTGNYGYTF.

The chain carries TRBV15 and TRBJ2-1; 12 nucleotides align to TRBD2. The CDR3 contains 16 residues. From germline, CDR1 is LNHNV and CDR2 YYDKDF (reference sequence). The J segment lost 0 bases and the V segment lost 9 bases, leaving 6 bases of the junction unmatched. CDR3 sequence: CATGGTSGFSYNEQFF. CDR3 in DNA: TGTGCCACAGGCGGGACTAGCGGGTTCTCCTACAATGAGCAGTTCTTC.

This clonotype has only a few counts. This chain connects TRBV12-3 or TRBV12-4 to TRBJ2-5; 9 bases are a match to TRBD2. The ends lost 5 bases at V and 5 bases at J; junction bases unmatched: 9. CDR3 length: 15 residues. The CDR3 bases are TGTGCCAGCAGTCCCCGAGCGGGGGGTGGCGAGACCCAGTACTTC. This translates into CASSPRAGGGETQYF.

This clonotype was found a few times. The chain has TRBV4-3 and TRBJ2-1; 10 bases match TRBD2. After removal of 2 bases from V and 4 bases from J, the junction contained 8 bases not matched to a gene. Per germline, CDR1 LGHNA and CDR2 YSLEER. The CDR3 length is 17 residues. The CDR3 spells CASSQFERGGHYNEQFF. In DNA, the CDR3 is TGCGCCAGCAGCCAATTCGAGCGGGGGGGCCATTACAATGAGCAGTTCTTC.

Only a few counts were recorded for this clonotype. The chain joins TRBV20-1 to TRBJ2-1; 13 nucleotides line up with TRBD2. The CDR3 runs 16 residues. After removal of 2 bases from V and 5 bases from J, the junction contained 6 bases not matched to a gene. Germline lookup yields CDR1 DFQATT and CDR2 SNEGSKA (reference sequence). CDR3 in DNA: TGCAGTGCTAGAAAAGGACTAGCGGGGGTAAACAATGAGCAGTTCTTC. It specifies CSARKGLAGVNNEQFF.

V usage is TRBV20-1 and J usage is TRBJ2-6; D call uncertain. Trimming left V 6 bases short and J 4 bases short, with 16 bases between. Germline CDR1 and CDR2: DFQATT and SNEGSKA (reference sequence). CDR3 length equals 15 residues. The CDR3 here is CSATDQTTGANVLTF. The CDR3 DNA reads as TGCAGTGCGACCGATCAAACGACAGGGGCCAACGTCCTGACTTTC.

The chain uses TRBV7-9 and TRBJ2-5; D unresolved. The CDR3 loop spans 13 amino acids. The germline V and J ends were trimmed by 2 bases and 3 bases, with 7 bases remaining between them. Germline V CDR1 and CDR2: SEHNR, FQNEAQ (reference sequence). CDR3 region: CASSLTAEETQYF. As DNA, the CDR3 is TGTGCCAGCAGCTTAACGGCAGAAGAGACCCAGTACTTC. The full variable domain, its missing parts supplied by reference TRBV7-9 and TRBJ2-5, is DTGVSQNPRHKITKRGQNVTFRCDPISEHNRLYWYRQTLGQGPEFLTYFQNEAQLEKSRLLSDRFSAERPKGSFSTLEIQRTEQGDSAMYLCASSLTAEETQYFGPGTRLLVL.

This clonotype was observed a single time. The gene calls are TRBV10-2 and TRBJ1-6, with D possibly matching TRBD1 (5 bases). The CDR3 is made up of 15 amino acids. The V gene's germline CDR1 is WSHSY and CDR2 SAAADI. The V and J ends lost 2 bases and 8 bases respectively, with 13 bases between them. This CDR3 is CASSEGTARYSPLHF. The DNA of the CDR3 is TGCGCCAGCAGTGAGGGGACCGCGCGATATTCACCCCTCCACTTT.

This rearrangement joins TRBV3-1 to TRBJ2-5; 12 positions match TRBD2. Germline V gives CDR1 LGHDT, CDR2 YNNKEL (reference sequence). The CDR3 spans 16 residues. V gave up 1 base and J gave up 5 bases; unmatched junction bases: 5. The CDR3 protein is CASSQASGGGGETQYF. The CDR3 region has the DNA TGTGCCAGCAGCCAAGCTAGCGGGGGGGGTGGTGAGACCCAGTACTTC.

V gene TRBV29-1 combines with J gene TRBJ2-3, with TRBD2 identical over 11 bases. Germline values: CDR1 SQVTM, CDR2 ANQGSEA. CDR3 length equals 16 residues. Unmatched junction bases numbered 6, after V lost 2 bases and J lost 2 bases. The CDR3 sequence: CSVEKVAGGPTDTQYF. DNA for the CDR3: TGCAGCGTTGAAAAGGTAGCGGGGGGGCCCACAGATACGCAGTATTTT.

As to this clonotype: A read error may account for a junction end that differs from germline. The chain joins TRBV7-3 to TRBJ1-2; TRBD1 might be the D (5 bases). The CDR3 loop spans 14 amino acids. Germline V lookup: CDR1 SGHTA, CDR2 FQGTGA. CDR3 sequence reads: CASSPGDGYYGHTF. Here the CDR3 DNA reads TGTGCCAGCAGCCCGGGGGACGGCTACTATGGCCACACCTTC.

The chain uses TRBV20-1 and TRBJ2-1; weak D call: TRBD2 (5 bases). Between the trimmed V and J ends, which lost 3 bases and 8 bases, there was a span of 20 bases. The CDR3 runs 15 residues. Germline CDR1 reads DFQATT; CDR2 reads SNEGSKA (reference sequence). Here the CDR3 reads CSASTGVIRFDEQFF. The CDR3 DNA sequence: TGCAGTGCTAGCACCGGGGTCATCCGATTTGATGAGCAGTTCTTC.

This clonotype turned up a few times. The chain has TRBV10-3 and TRBJ2-3; 12 bases line up with TRBD2. This CDR3 spans 18 amino acids. Per the germline V gene, CDR1 is ENHRY and CDR2 is SYGVKD. V lost 4 bases to trimming and J lost 5 bases; unmatched junction nucleotides: 13. Here the CDR3 DNA reads TGTGCCATCAGTGGGGGACTAGCGGGCCAAGCCGGAGAAGATACGCAGTATTTT. Its translation is CAISGGLAGQAGEDTQYF.

The V gene is TRBV4-1, the J gene TRBJ1-2, with D possibly TRBD1 on 6 matching bases. Germline CDR1 MGHRA, CDR2 YSYEKL. Trimming took 4 bases from V and 8 from J, leaving 17 bases between them. This CDR3 has 14 residues. CDR3 DNA: TGCGCCAGCAGCCCGGCGGCTACAGGGCACGGCTACACCTTC. It translates to CASSPAATGHGYTF.